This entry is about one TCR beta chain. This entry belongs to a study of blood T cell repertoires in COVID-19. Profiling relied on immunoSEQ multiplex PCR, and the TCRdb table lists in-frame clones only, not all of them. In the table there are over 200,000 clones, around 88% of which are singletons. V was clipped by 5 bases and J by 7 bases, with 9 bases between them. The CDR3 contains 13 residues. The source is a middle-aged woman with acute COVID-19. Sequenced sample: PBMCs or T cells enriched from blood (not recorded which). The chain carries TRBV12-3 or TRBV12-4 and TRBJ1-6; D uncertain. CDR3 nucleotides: TGTGCCAGCAGTAGACACGGCAATTCACCCCTCCACTTT. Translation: CASSRHGNSPLHF.